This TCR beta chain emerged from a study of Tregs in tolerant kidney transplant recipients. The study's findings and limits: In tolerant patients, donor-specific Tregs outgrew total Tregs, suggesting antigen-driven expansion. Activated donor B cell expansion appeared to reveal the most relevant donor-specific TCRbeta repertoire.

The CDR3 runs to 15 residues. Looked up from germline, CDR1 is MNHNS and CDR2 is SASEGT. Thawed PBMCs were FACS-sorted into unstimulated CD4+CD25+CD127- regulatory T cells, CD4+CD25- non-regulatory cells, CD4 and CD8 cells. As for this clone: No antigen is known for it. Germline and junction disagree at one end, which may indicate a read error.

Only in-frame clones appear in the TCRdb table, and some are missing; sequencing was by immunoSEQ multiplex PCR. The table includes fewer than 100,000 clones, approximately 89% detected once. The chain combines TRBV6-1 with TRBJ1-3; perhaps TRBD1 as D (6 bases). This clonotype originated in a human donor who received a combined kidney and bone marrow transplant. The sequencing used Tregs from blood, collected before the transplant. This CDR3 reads CASSLTGFSGSTIYF. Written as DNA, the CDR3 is TGTGCCAGCAGTTTAACAGGGTTCTCTGGAAGCACCATATATTTT.